This passage covers 28 T cell receptor beta chains from one sample sequenced in a study of post-analysis software for immune sequencing data. General study points: In patients, TRBV5-6, TRBV5-1 and TRBV20-1 belonged to five or six TRBV segments found more frequently than in controls.

Tagging with unique molecular identifiers was a feature of the TCR beta cDNA libraries. Using its own MiXCR run on the PCR reads, TCRdb lists one record per CDR3 protein. The table includes roughly 730,000 distinct CDR3 sequences, just under 30% detected once. These receptors' antigens are unknown. The sequenced sample consisted of blood. Receptors were obtained from a girl aged 10 to 17 with multiple sclerosis.

V and J are TRBV3-1 and TRBJ2-5; 7 nucleotides match TRBD2. Unmatched junction bases numbered 6, after V lost 0 bases and J lost 2 bases. The CDR3 is 16 residues long. Germline values: CDR1 LGHDT, CDR2 YNNKEL (reference sequence). The CDR3 DNA reads TGTGCCAGCAGCCAAGATAGGACTAGAACGCAAGAGACCCAGTACTTC. This translates into CASSQDRTRTQETQYF.

This clonotype was found a few times. The genes are TRBV7-2 and TRBJ2-4; D call uncertain. Trimming took off 2 bases at V and 1 base at J, with 6 bases between the two ends. CDR1 and CDR2 from the germline V gene are SGHTA and FQGNSA. The CDR3 has 14 amino acids. CDR3: CASSLSWAKNIQYF. CDR3 DNA: TGTGCCAGCAGCTTAAGTTGGGCCAAAAACATTCAGTACTTC.

The V call is TRBV20-1, the J call TRBJ2-7; TRBD1 is a possible D gene (7 bases). V lost 4 bases to trimming and J lost 4 bases, with 17 bases between them. The CDR3 runs 14 residues. The germline gives CDR1 DFQATT, CDR2 SNEGSKA (reference sequence). The CDR3 spells CSAMSPGGGYEQYF. The DNA for the CDR3 is TGCAGTGCTATGTCTCCAGGGGGAGGTTACGAGCAGTACTTC.

This clonotype was counted many times. The J gene is TRBJ2-6, the V gene TRBV29-1, with D possibly being TRBD1 (5 bases). Germline V gives CDR1 SQVTM, CDR2 ANQGSEA. Trimming removed 6 bases from V and 4 bases from J, with 10 bases in between. The CDR3 consists of 13 residues. The CDR3 loop reads CSVGPHGANVLTF. CDR3 sequence (DNA): TGCAGCGTGGGGCCCCACGGGGCCAACGTCCTGACTTTC. Complete variable domain (other parts from reference TRBV29-1 and TRBJ2-6): SAVISQKPSRDICQRGTSLTIQCQVDSQVTMMFWYRQQPGQSLTLIATANQGSEATYESGFVIDKFPISRPNLTFSTLTVSNMSPEDSSIYLCSVGPHGANVLTFGAGSRLTVL.

The CDR3 bases are TGTGCCAGCAGCCAAGGGGGGCTTCGGGCCCAGTACTTC. Its protein is CASSQGGLRAQYF. The chain is built from TRBV14 and TRBJ2-5, with D maybe TRBD1 (6 bases). The germline CDR1 and CDR2 sequences are SGHDN and FVKESK. V was trimmed by 1 base and J by 9 bases, leaving 12 bases between them. This CDR3 has 13 amino acids.

This clonotype was recorded a few times. The rearrangement links TRBV10-1 to TRBJ2-1, with TRBD2 matching over 11 bases. This CDR3 comprises 18 residues. V dropped 2 bases and J dropped 10; count of bases not matched to a gene: 16. Germline CDR1 reads WNHNN; CDR2 reads SYGVQD (reference sequence). For the CDR3, the DNA is TGCGCCAGCAGTGAGAGAGGTAGCGGGAGGGGGATCGACTCAGAGCAGTTCTTC. Its protein product is CASSERGSGRGIDSEQFF.

The chain is built from TRBV27 and TRBJ2-3; no reliable D call. Trimming stripped 3 bases from V and 2 bases from J, with 9 bases between. The CDR3 loop spans 14 amino acids. In germline, CDR1 is MNHEY, CDR2 SMNVEV (reference sequence). The DNA of the CDR3 is TGTGCCAGCAGTTTCCAGGTCTACACAGATACGCAGTATTTT. Its translation is CASSFQVYTDTQYF.

The chain has TRBV3-1 and TRBJ2-2; D uncertain. Germline V gene lookup returns CDR1 LGHDT and CDR2 YNNKEL (reference sequence). CDR3 length: 13 residues. The V gene lost 1 base and the J gene lost 8 bases, with 8 bases spanning the gap. The CDR3 spells CASSQGRAGELFF. CDR3 nucleotide sequence: TGTGCCAGCAGCCAAGGGCGAGCGGGGGAGCTGTTTTTT.

This clonotype has more than one count but fewer than ten. CDR3 loop: CASSYGQGTEAFF. CDR3 coding DNA: TGTGCCAGCAGTTACGGGCAGGGGACTGAAGCTTTCTTT. V and J are TRBV6-2 or TRBV6-3 and TRBJ1-1; D is perhaps TRBD1 (6 bases). The CDR3 loop spans 13 amino acids. CDR1 is MNHEY and CDR2 is SVGEGT in the germline V gene. Deletions cut 2 bases from V and 5 bases from J, with 9 bases between.

The chain links TRBV5-6 to TRBJ2-5; D is unclear. This CDR3 has 13 residues. The germline CDR1 and CDR2 sequences are SGHDT and YYEEEE. With 4 bases removed from V and 5 bases from J, the gap between germline ends came to 12 bases. DNA of the CDR3: TGTGCCAGCAGCAAGACTGCCCGGGAGACCCAGTACTTC. This gives the protein CASSKTARETQYF. The full variable domain, its missing parts supplied by reference TRBV5-6 and TRBJ2-5, is DAGVTQSPTHLIKTRGQQVTLRCSPKSGHDTVSWYQQALGQGPQFIFQYYEEEERQRGNFPDRFSGHQFPNYSSELNVNALLLGDSALYLCASSKTARETQYFGPGTRLLVL.

This clonotype appeared many times. The chain employs TRBV6-4 and TRBJ2-5; D call uncertain. Trimming pared 6 bases from V and 2 bases from J, leaving 10 bases between. The CDR3 has 13 residues. From germline, CDR1 is MRHNA and CDR2 SNTAGT. The DNA of the CDR3 is TGTGCCAGCAGCCGGCCCAGTCAAGAGACCCAGTACTTC. Translated, it gives CASSRPSQETQYF.

J is TRBJ2-5 and V is TRBV29-1; TRBD2 aligns across 8 bases. V lost 6 bases, J lost 7 bases, and 4 bases stayed unmatched. This CDR3 contains 11 residues. Germline CDR1 and CDR2: SQVTM and ANQGSEA. The DNA of the CDR3 is TGCAGCGTGGGACTAGAGGGGACCCAGTACTTC. Translated: CSVGLEGTQYF.

This clonotype was seen a few times. The chain links TRBV28 to TRBJ2-5; D is unresolved. This CDR3 is built from 14 residues. In germline, CDR1 is MDHEN, CDR2 SYDVKM. The ends were cut back, 6 bases at V and 5 bases at J, with 16 bases in the middle. The CDR3 DNA is TGTGCCAGCAGACCCCCGAGGCCGTGGGAGACCCAGTACTTC. It is translated as CASRPPRPWETQYF.

There are a few counts of this clonotype. The chain carries TRBV29-1 and TRBJ1-5, with D perhaps matching TRBD1 (6 bases). Germline V CDR1 and CDR2: SQVTM, ANQGSEA. Trimming took 7 bases from V and 2 from J, leaving 15 bases between them. The CDR3 consists of 14 residues. Here the CDR3 reads CSASGGGGNQPQHF. CDR3 in DNA: TGCAGCGCTTCGGGGGGGGGCGGCAATCAGCCCCAGCATTTT. Supplemented by reference TRBV29-1 and TRBJ1-5, the full variable domain reads SAVISQKPSRDICQRGTSLTIQCQVDSQVTMMFWYRQQPGQSLTLIATANQGSEATYESGFVIDKFPISRPNLTFSTLTVSNMSPEDSSIYLCSASGGGGNQPQHFGDGTRLSIL.

As to this clonotype: The germline gene is not matched at one end of the junction; a read error may be the cause. V is TRBV12-3 or TRBV12-4 and J is TRBJ1-2; the match to TRBD1 covers 9 bases. CDR3 length equals 16 residues. The DNA of the CDR3 is TGTGCCAGCAGTTTAGCGTATAGGGACAGGGACTATGGCCACACCTTC. Translating gives CASSLAYRDRDYGHTF.

The rearrangement links TRBV6-5 to TRBJ1-1; D is uncertain. Trimming shortened V by 5 bases and J by 7 bases, and 17 bases separated the two germline ends. CDR3 length: 14 amino acids. From germline, CDR1 is MNHEY and CDR2 SVGAGI. Here the CDR3 DNA reads TGTGCCAGCAGTACGGACGGCCCCTTCTATGAAGCTTTCTTT. Its translation: CASSTDGPFYEAFF.

Comment on this clonotype: A read error may produce the germline difference seen at one junction end. The rearrangement links TRBV20-1 to TRBJ1-6; D call uncertain. CDR1 DFQATT and CDR2 SNEGSKA come from the germline V gene (reference sequence). The CDR3 extends over 16 amino acids. DNA for the CDR3: TGCAGTGCTTCCATCGGGCTGGGAGATGGTAATTCACCCCCCCACTTT. Translating it yields CSASIGLGDGNSPPHF.

The V call is TRBV12-3 or TRBV12-4, the J call TRBJ2-7; 11 bases agree with TRBD2. This CDR3 has 12 residues. Germline trimming cut 6 bases from V and 8 bases from J; bases unmatched to any gene: 3. For the CDR3, the DNA is TGTGCCAGCAGGGGACTAGCGGAAAAGCAGTACTTC. It specifies CASRGLAEKQYF.

The CDR3 sequence: CASNKQGVGRLSTEAFF. CDR3 nucleotides: TGTGCCAGCAATAAACAAGGAGTCGGGCGGCTCTCCACTGAAGCTTTCTTT. V is TRBV6-2 or TRBV6-3 and J is TRBJ1-1; D unresolved. The CDR3 extends over 17 amino acids. CDR1 is MNHEY and CDR2 is SVGEGT in the germline V gene. V gave up 7 bases and J gave up 4 bases, with 25 bases separating them.

Notes on this clonotype: The CDR3 carries no conserved terminal phenylalanine or tryptophan, so it likely arises from a read error. Here the CDR3 DNA reads TGCAGTGCTAGACGCCAGGGGAGCTCCTATAATTCACCCCTCCACTGT. Translation: CSARRQGSSYNSPLHC. The V call is TRBV20-1, the J call TRBJ1-6, with TRBD1 as a possible D gene (6 bases). The CDR3 extends over 16 amino acids. Trimming left V 2 bases short and J 0 bases short, with 11 bases between. Germline-derived CDR1 and CDR2 are DFQATT and SNEGSKA (reference sequence).

V is TRBV6-6 and J is TRBJ2-5, with 10 positions matching TRBD2. The end of the DNA aligns better with TRBJ2-1, so the J call may be wrong. Germline CDR1 MNHNY, CDR2 SVGAGI (reference sequence). This CDR3 has 15 amino acids. CDR3 nucleotides: TGTGCCAGCACCCAGCGGGGGGGCCCCACCGAGACCCAGTTCTTC. It encodes CASTQRGGPTETQFF.

This clonotype was picked up a small number of times. This chain joins TRBV27 and TRBJ1-2; TRBD1 aligns across 7 bases. Germline lookup yields CDR1 MNHEY and CDR2 SMNVEV (reference sequence). The CDR3 sequence is 14 residues long. With V trimmed by 8 bases and J by 5 bases, 11 bases remained unmatched. The CDR3 bases are TGTGCCAGCGGACTACCGGGACAGCTATATGGCTACACCTTC. Translating it yields CASGLPGQLYGYTF.

The table lists this clonotype with a few counts. The rearrangement uses TRBV20-1 and TRBJ2-7, with 10 positions matching TRBD1. The CDR3 contains 16 residues. Germline CDR1 reads DFQATT; CDR2 reads SNEGSKA (reference sequence). After removal of 3 bases from V and 6 bases from J, the junction contained 14 bases not matched to a gene. The CDR3 coding sequence is TGCAGTGCTAGGAAAGGTATGGGACAGGGGATTCCCGAGCAGTACTTC. It translates to CSARKGMGQGIPEQYF.

This clonotype was picked up a small number of times. The rearrangement joins TRBV6-5 to TRBJ2-1; a possible D gene is TRBD2 (5 bases). The CDR3 runs 14 residues. Trimming took 0 bases from V and 6 from J, leaving 9 bases between them. Germline CDR1 MNHEY, CDR2 SVGAGI. As DNA, the CDR3 is TGTGCCAGCAGTTACTCTGCTAGCTCCAATGAGCAGTTCTTC. This encodes CASSYSASSNEQFF.

The rearrangement uses TRBV6-1 and TRBJ1-4, with a tentative D call TRBD1 (5 bases). Germline V CDR1 and CDR2: MNHNS, SASEGT. Between the trimmed V and J ends, which lost 2 bases and 7 bases, there was a span of 8 bases. The CDR3 extends over 13 amino acids. CDR3 sequence: CASSELGVEKLFF. The CDR3 nucleotides read TGTGCCAGCAGTGAATTGGGGGTTGAAAAACTGTTTTTT.

V gene TRBV6-6 combines with J gene TRBJ2-3; 9 nucleotides agree with TRBD2. Looked up from germline, CDR1 is MNHNY and CDR2 is SVGAGI (reference sequence). The CDR3 totals 15 residues. Trimming at V came to 1 base and at J to 1 base, leaving 0 bases not matched to a gene. CDR3 sequence: CASSYWTSGTDTQYF. The CDR3 nucleotides are TGTGCCAGCAGTTACTGGACTAGCGGCACAGATACGCAGTATTTT.

This clonotype has ten or more counts. The chain couples TRBV7-2 to TRBJ2-5; 11 nucleotides line up with TRBD2. The CDR3 is 16 amino acids. The ends lost 3 bases at V and 2 bases at J; junction bases unmatched: 5. Germline assignment: CDR1 SGHTA and CDR2 FQGNSA. The CDR3 coding sequence is TGTGCCAGCAGCTTTGGGCTAGCGGGGGGTCAAGAGACCCAGTACTTC. It specifies CASSFGLAGGQETQYF.

CDR3 coding DNA: TGTGCCAGCAGCTTTCGTGGCGGGAGGGGCGAGACCCAGTACTTC. Translating it yields CASSFRGGRGETQYF. The chain employs TRBV5-6 and TRBJ2-5; 9 nucleotides align to TRBD2. The J segment lost 5 bases and the V segment lost 2 bases, leaving 7 bases of the junction unmatched. The germline V gene has CDR1 SGHDT and CDR2 YYEEEE. The CDR3 is 15 residues long. Based on the CDR3 plus reference TRBV5-6 and TRBJ2-5, the full variable domain is DAGVTQSPTHLIKTRGQQVTLRCSPKSGHDTVSWYQQALGQGPQFIFQYYEEEERQRGNFPDRFSGHQFPNYSSELNVNALLLGDSALYLCASSFRGGRGETQYFGPGTRLLVL.